This T cell receptor beta chain was sequenced for a study of beta chain features in type 1 diabetes. Study-level background: Cells sorted and examined across all samples totaled over 95 million. Study-wide points: Significant though moderate, a shortening of TCRB CDR3s appeared in all four CD4+ subsets of Type 1 diabetes patients. There were fewer insertions and more deletions at the VDJ junctions of type 1 diabetes patients. A closer apparent resemblance between naive, central memory and Treg TCRB repertoires was seen in patients than in healthy donors.

Turning to this clone: The antigen remains undetermined.

The sequenced template was cDNA made from the entire isolated RNA. Assay used: immunoSEQ multiplex PCR; TCRdb lists only in-frame clones, some missing. The repertoire holds roughly 260,000 clones, around 21% seen once, with around 0.028% in the top ten. CDR1 PRHDT and CDR2 FYEKMQ come from the germline V gene (reference sequence). Deletions cut 5 bases from V and 9 bases from J, with 17 bases between. CDR3 length: 14 residues. Each population that was sorted was more than 98% pure. The sequenced sample was naive CD4+ T cells from blood. This TCR came from a woman between 40 and 55 years old with type 1 diabetes. This sequence joins TRBV13 and TRBJ2-1; a possible D gene is TRBD2 (6 bases). The CDR3 DNA reads as TGTGCCAGCAGCCGTCCGGGGGAAAGGTTTGAGCAGTTCTTC. Its protein is CASSRPGERFEQFF.